The 13 T cell receptor beta chains given below trace back to one sample, sequenced in a study of Graves' ophthalmopathy and Graves' hyperthyroidism. Amplification of the TCR beta CDR3 regions used RNA transcripts (as template). The first-round RT-PCR employed HTBI primers together with the Qiagen OneStep RT-PCR kit. A multiplex PCR was then performed as the second round. MiXCR was run by TCRdb on the multiplex PCR reads, yielding one entry per CDR3 protein. Here the sample spans around 470,000 distinct CDR3 sequences, about 15% being singletons. Sequencing input: blood. All receptors derive from a woman in her twenties or thirties with Graves' ophthalmopathy.

This clonotype came up many times. CDR3 in DNA: TGTGCCAGCTCACCGGGGAGGGCATTGTACTTC. Its translation: CASSPGRALYF. V usage is TRBV18 and J usage is TRBJ2-4; 7 positions match TRBD2. The germline CDR1 and CDR2 sequences are KGHSH and LQKENI. Trimming cost V 3 bases and J 15 bases; bases outside gene matches: 5. CDR3 size: 11 residues.

Many counts were recorded for this clonotype. The chain is built from TRBV12-3 or TRBV12-4 and TRBJ2-7; D gene uncertain. The CDR3 extends over 12 amino acids. V was shortened by 5 bases and J by 3 bases, with 8 bases between the two germline ends. CDR3 sequence (DNA): TGTGCCAGCAGTCGACCGTACTACGAGCAGTACTTC. Protein: CASSRPYYEQYF.

The chain couples TRBV5-4 to TRBJ1-2; 10 bases are shared with TRBD1. Germline CDR1 reads SGHNT; CDR2 reads YYREEE (reference sequence). V trimming: 0 bases; J trimming: 4 bases; junction bases outside the gene matches: 15. This CDR3 region has 19 residues. CDR3 protein: CASSLEAGTGAFRSYGYTF. The CDR3 bases are TGTGCCAGCAGCTTGGAGGCCGGGACAGGGGCTTTTAGAAGCTATGGCTACACCTTC. Based on the CDR3 plus reference TRBV5-4 and TRBJ1-2, the full variable domain is ETGVTQSPTHLIKTRGQQVTLRCSSQSGHNTVSWYQQALGQGPQFIFQYYREEENGRGNFPPRFSGLQFPNYSSELNVNALELDDSALYLCASSLEAGTGAFRSYGYTFGSGTRLTVV.

In its sample, this clonotype was seen a few times. The chain is built from TRBV24-1 and TRBJ1-1; tentatively, D is TRBD1 (5 bases). CDR3 length equals 15 residues. Trimming pared 6 bases from V and 6 bases from J, leaving 19 bases between. Germline lookup yields CDR1 KGHDR and CDR2 SFDVKD. CDR3 residues: CATSRGAPGTAEAFF. CDR3 DNA: TGTGCCACCAGTAGAGGGGCCCCCGGGACGGCTGAAGCTTTCTTT.

This clonotype has ten or more counts. V gene TRBV11-2 combines with J gene TRBJ2-5, with D unresolved. The CDR3 loop spans 14 amino acids. Germline loops: CDR1 SGHAT, CDR2 FQNNGV. V shed 1 base and J shed 2 bases, with 8 bases lying between them. Here the CDR3 reads CASSLVHFQETQYF. CDR3 bases: TGTGCCAGCAGCTTAGTACACTTTCAAGAGACCCAGTACTTC.

This clonotype occurred many times. The V gene is TRBV6-1, the J gene TRBJ1-5; D is perhaps TRBD1 (6 bases). The V and J ends lost 6 bases and 4 bases respectively, with 7 bases between them. Germline-derived CDR1 and CDR2 are MNHNS and SASEGT. The CDR3 is 12 amino acids. DNA for the CDR3: TGTGCCAGCAGAGACAGGAATCAGCCCCAGCATTTT. Protein sequence: CASRDRNQPQHF.

In its sample, this clonotype was seen many times. The chain employs TRBV6-5 and TRBJ1-2; 10 positions match TRBD1. Germline V gene sequence: CDR1 MNHEY, CDR2 SVGAGI. Trimming took 4 bases from V and 6 from J; bases not matched to a gene: 5. This CDR3 contains 14 residues. CDR3 loop: CASSFRQGANGYTF. CDR3 DNA sequence: TGTGCCAGCAGTTTCCGACAGGGGGCGAATGGCTACACCTTC.

This clonotype was seen ten or more times. The rearrangement uses TRBV28 and TRBJ1-5; TRBD1 might be the D (5 bases). Germline CDR1 reads MDHEN; CDR2 reads SYDVKM. V lost 2 bases and J lost 3, with 11 bases in between. The CDR3 covers 15 residues. The CDR3 nucleotides are TGTGCCAGCAGTTTAGTAGCAGGGAACAATCAGCCCCAGCATTTT. Translating gives CASSLVAGNNQPQHF.

This clonotype was recorded at least ten times. In nucleotides, the CDR3 is TGTGCCACCAGTGATGTCGGAATGGGGGAGACCCAGTACTTC. Encoded protein: CATSDVGMGETQYF. V is TRBV24-1 and J is TRBJ2-5; D gene unclear. Germline CDR1 is KGHDR and CDR2 is SFDVKD. CDR3 length: 14 amino acids. V was shortened by 3 bases and J by 5 bases, with 12 bases between the two germline ends.

This clonotype was seen many times. V is TRBV6-1 and J is TRBJ2-5; TRBD2 agrees at 9 bases. The CDR3 spans 16 residues. After removal of 4 bases from V and 3 bases from J, the junction contained 9 bases not matched to a gene. Germline CDR1 reads MNHNS; CDR2 reads SASEGT. The CDR3 protein is CASSARTSEREETQYF. The CDR3 nucleotides are TGTGCCAGCAGTGCCCGGACTAGCGAGAGGGAAGAGACCCAGTACTTC.

This clonotype was counted at least ten times. This chain links TRBV6-5 with TRBJ1-1; D gene ambiguous. Per germline, CDR1 MNHEY and CDR2 SVGAGI. The germline V and J ends were trimmed by 4 bases and 5 bases, with 11 bases remaining between them. This CDR3 comprises 13 residues. Here the CDR3 DNA reads TGTGCCAGCAGTTCCCATATGAGGACTGAAGCTTTCTTT. Its protein is CASSSHMRTEAFF.

V and J are TRBV28 and TRBJ2-5; no firm D call. The CDR3 spans 13 residues. V gave up 11 bases and J gave up 5 bases, with 18 bases separating them. Per the germline V gene, CDR1 is MDHEN and CDR2 is SYDVKM. The CDR3 reads CAYGSLPQETQYF. In DNA, the CDR3 is TGTGCCTATGGCAGCCTACCTCAGGAGACCCAGTACTTC.

This clonotype was picked up many times. This sequence joins TRBV6-2 or TRBV6-3 and TRBJ2-2; 8 bases are a match to TRBD2. The trim removed 6 bases at V and 6 bases at J, leaving 6 bases unmatched. Germline V gives CDR1 MNHEY, CDR2 SVGEGT. The CDR3 consists of 14 residues. The CDR3 nucleotides read TGTGCCAGCAGGAGACTAGCGCTTCCCGGGGAGCTGTTTTTT. It translates to CASRRLALPGELFF.